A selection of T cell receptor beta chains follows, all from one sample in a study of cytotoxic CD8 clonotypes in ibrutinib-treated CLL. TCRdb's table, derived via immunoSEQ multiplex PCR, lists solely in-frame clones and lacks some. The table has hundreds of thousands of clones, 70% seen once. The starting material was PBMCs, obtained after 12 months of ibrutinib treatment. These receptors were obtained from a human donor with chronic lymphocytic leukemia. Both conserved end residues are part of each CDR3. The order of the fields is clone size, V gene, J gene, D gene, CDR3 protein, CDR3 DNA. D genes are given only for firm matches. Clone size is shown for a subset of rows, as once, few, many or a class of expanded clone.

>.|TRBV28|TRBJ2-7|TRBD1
CASSSPSGGRSYEQYF
TGTGCCAGCAGTTCGCCTTCAGGGGGCCGCTCCTACGAGCAGTACTTC
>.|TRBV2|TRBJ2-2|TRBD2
CASRTSGTGELFF
TGTGCCAGCAGGACTAGCGGGACCGGGGAGCTGTTTTTT
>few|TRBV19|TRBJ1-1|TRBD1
CASSIRPGGFNTEAFF
TGTGCCAGTAGTATCCGGCCAGGGGGCTTTAACACTGAAGCTTTCTTT
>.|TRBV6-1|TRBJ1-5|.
CASSDLGGALNQPQHF
TGTGCCAGCAGTGACTTAGGCGGAGCGCTCAATCAGCCCCAGCATTTT
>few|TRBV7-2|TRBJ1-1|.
CAGGRLNTEAFF
TGTGCCGGTGGGCGGCTGAACACTGAAGCTTTCTTT
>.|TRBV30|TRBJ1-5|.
CAWGQGMGNQPQHF
TGTGCCTGGGGCCAGGGAATGGGGAATCAGCCCCAGCATTTT
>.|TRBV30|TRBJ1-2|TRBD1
CAWMTGVGTYGYTF
TGTGCCTGGATGACAGGGGTCGGGACCTATGGCTACACCTTC
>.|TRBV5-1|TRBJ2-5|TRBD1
CASSYRTGYQETQYF
TGCGCCAGCAGCTACAGGACAGGGTACCAAGAGACCCAGTACTTC
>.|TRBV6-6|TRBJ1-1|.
CASSYPRIQGTEAFF
TGTGCCAGCAGTTACCCGAGAATCCAGGGGACTGAAGCTTTCTTT
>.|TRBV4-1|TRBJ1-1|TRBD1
CASRQGIDTEAFF
TGCGCCAGCCGACAGGGAATAGACACTGAAGCTTTCTTT
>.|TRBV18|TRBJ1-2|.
CASSQNRGGQGWGYTF
TGTGCCAGCTCTCAAAACAGAGGGGGGCAAGGATGGGGCTACACCTTC
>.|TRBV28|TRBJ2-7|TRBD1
CASSLWQGAKEQYF
TGTGCCAGCAGTTTGTGGCAGGGGGCGAAAGAGCAGTACTTC
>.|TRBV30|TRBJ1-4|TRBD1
CAWGHRQGLDEKLFF
TGTGCCTGGGGACATAGACAGGGATTAGATGAAAAACTGTTTTTT
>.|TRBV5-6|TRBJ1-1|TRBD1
CASSRETGIVVRAFF
TGTGCCAGCAGCAGAGAGACAGGGATTGTAGTAAGGGCTTTCTTT
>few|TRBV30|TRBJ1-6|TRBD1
CAWSKGDRRNSPLHF
TGTGCCTGGAGTAAGGGGGACAGAAGGAATTCACCCCTCCACTTT
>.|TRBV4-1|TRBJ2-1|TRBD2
CASRARGLAGEGEQFF
TGCGCCAGCAGGGCCAGGGGACTAGCGGGAGAGGGAGAGCAGTTCTTC
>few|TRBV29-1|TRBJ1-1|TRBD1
CSVGDRGNTEAFF
TGCAGCGTGGGGGACAGGGGGAACACTGAAGCTTTCTTT
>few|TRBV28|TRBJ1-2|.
CASYSPGDGYTF
TGTGCCAGCTACTCCCCGGGGGATGGCTACACCTTC
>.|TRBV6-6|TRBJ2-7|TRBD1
CASIYDRGEREQYF
TGTGCCAGCATCTATGACAGGGGAGAGCGCGAGCAGTACTTC
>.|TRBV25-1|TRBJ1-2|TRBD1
CASSSRQGDGYTF
TGTGCCAGCAGTTCTCGACAGGGGGATGGCTACACCTTC
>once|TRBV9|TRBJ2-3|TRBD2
CASSVGSGPTSTDTQYF
TGTGCCAGCAGCGTGGGTAGCGGGCCTACTAGCACAGATACGCAGTATTTT
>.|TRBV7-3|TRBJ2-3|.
CASSLAGGTDTQYF
TGTGCCAGCAGCTTAGCTGGAGGCACAGATACGCAGTATTTT
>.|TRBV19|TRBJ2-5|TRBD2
CASSIGWAAGDQETQYF
TGTGCCAGTAGTATTGGCTGGGCAGCGGGGGACCAAGAGACCCAGTACTTC
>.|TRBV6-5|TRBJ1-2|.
CASSYSIKDGYTF
TGTGCCAGCAGTTACTCGATTAAGGATGGCTACACCTTC
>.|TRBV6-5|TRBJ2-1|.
CASSSQEGNEQFF
TGTGCCAGCAGTTCGCAGGAGGGGAATGAGCAGTTCTTC
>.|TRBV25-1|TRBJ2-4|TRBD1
CASSETGAKNIQYF
TGTGCCAGCAGTGAGACAGGGGCCAAAAACATTCAGTACTTC
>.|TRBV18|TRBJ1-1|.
CASSPPSAAYTEAFF
TGTGCCAGCTCACCACCCTCAGCAGCTTACACTGAAGCTTTCTTT
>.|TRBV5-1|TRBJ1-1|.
CASGTMNTEAFF
TGCGCCAGCGGAACCATGAACACTGAAGCTTTCTTT
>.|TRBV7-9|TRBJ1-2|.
CASSLVGDGYTF
TGTGCCAGCAGCTTAGTCGGGGACGGCTACACCTTC
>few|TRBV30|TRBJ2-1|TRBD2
CAWVASGTHEQFF
TGTGCCTGGGTCGCCAGCGGGACTCATGAGCAGTTCTTC
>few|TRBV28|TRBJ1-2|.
CASSLMGLYGYTF
TGTGCCAGCAGTTTAATGGGCCTCTATGGCTACACCTTC
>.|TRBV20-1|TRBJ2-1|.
CSARSYNEQFF
TGCAGTGCTAGATCCTACAATGAGCAGTTCTTC
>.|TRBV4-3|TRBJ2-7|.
CASSAVVGAAYEQYF
TGCGCCAGCAGCGCCGTGGTGGGGGCCGCCTACGAGCAGTACTTC
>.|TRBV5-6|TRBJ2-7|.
CASSPGLSYEQYF
TGTGCCAGCAGCCCTGGGTTGTCCTACGAGCAGTACTTC
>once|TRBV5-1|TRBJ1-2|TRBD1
CASTKDRVDGYTF
TGCGCCAGCACCAAGGACAGGGTCGATGGCTACACCTTC
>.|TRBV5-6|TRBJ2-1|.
CASSLVVLVGTGSYNEQFF
TGTGCCAGCAGCTTGGTCGTTTTAGTCGGGACGGGTAGTTACAATGAGCAGTTCTTC
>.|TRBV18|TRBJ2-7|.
CASSPTGFAYEQYF
TGTGCCAGCTCACCGACAGGTTTCGCGTACGAGCAGTACTTC
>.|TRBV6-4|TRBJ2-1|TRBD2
CASSQLAGGEQFF
TGTGCCAGCAGCCAACTAGCGGGAGGTGAGCAGTTCTTC
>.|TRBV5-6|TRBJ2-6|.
CASSLESGSGANVLTF
TGTGCCAGCAGCTTGGAATCGGGCTCTGGGGCCAACGTCCTGACTTTC
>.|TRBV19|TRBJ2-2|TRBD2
CASKNSGGLNTGELFF
TGTGCCAGTAAAAATAGCGGGGGGCTTAACACCGGGGAGCTGTTTTTT
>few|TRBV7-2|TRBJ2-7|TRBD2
CASNLAGGPYEQYF
TGTGCCAGCAATTTAGCGGGAGGGCCTTACGAGCAGTACTTC
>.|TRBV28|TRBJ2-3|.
CASSLKAWGDTQYF
TGTGCCAGCAGTTTGAAGGCCTGGGGCGATACGCAGTATTTT
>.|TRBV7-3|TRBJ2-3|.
CASSLLAHNTDTQYF
TGTGCCAGCAGCTTATTAGCACACAACACAGATACGCAGTATTTT
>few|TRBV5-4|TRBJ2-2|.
CASSQGVTGELFF
TGTGCCAGCAGTCAGGGCGTAACCGGGGAGCTGTTTTTT
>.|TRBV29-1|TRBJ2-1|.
CSVEDPPGGNEQFF
TGCAGCGTTGAAGATCCCCCAGGAGGGAATGAGCAGTTCTTC
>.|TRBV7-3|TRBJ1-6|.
CASSPGTGDSPLHF
TGTGCCAGCAGCCCCGGGACGGGCGATTCACCCCTCCACTTT
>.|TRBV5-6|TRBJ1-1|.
CASSPKRQHMNTEAFF
TGTGCCAGCAGCCCAAAGAGACAGCATATGAACACTGAAGCTTTCTTT
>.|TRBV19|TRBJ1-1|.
CASSTYREGTEAFF
TGTGCCAGTAGTACATACAGGGAGGGAACTGAAGCTTTCTTT
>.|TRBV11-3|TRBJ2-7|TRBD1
CASSTGQASYEQYF
TGTGCCAGCAGCACAGGACAGGCCTCCTACGAGCAGTACTTC
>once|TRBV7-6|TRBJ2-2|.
CASSLGHLTGELFF
TGTGCCAGCAGCTTAGGGCACCTTACCGGGGAGCTGTTTTTT